The clone carrying this TCR beta chain was counted many times. The antigen is not known. This entry is derived from a study of T cell repertoires in cytomegalovirus infection. Study-level information: As its CMV epitopes, the study selected recently identified HLA-C-restricted and well-studied HLA-B-restricted targets.

TCRdb recomputed calls from the reads with MiXCR, one row per CDR3 protein. The sample contains some 800,000 distinct CDR3 sequences, about 31% of which appear only once. General study results and limits: Dominating the ex vivo response were HLA-C-restricted CMV-specific TCR beta clonotypes.

CDR3 length: 15 residues. The ends were cut back, 5 bases at V and 0 bases at J, with 11 bases in the middle. Germline V gene sequence: CDR1 SGHVS, CDR2 FQNEAQ. The specimen comprised cultured CD8+ T cells from PBMCs, sampled from culture after CMV antigen stimulation. The sequence was collected from a human donor in good health (CMV status not recorded). Some clones in this sample may be carry-over from other donors' samples. The genes are TRBV7-8 and TRBJ1-3; D is uncertain. For the CDR3, the DNA is TGTGCCAGCAGCCCGGACTTGAGCTCTGGAAACACCATATATTTT. Amino acid sequence: CASSPDLSSGNTIYF.